The source of this T cell receptor (beta chain) is a study of T-cell memory formation after mild COVID-19. Findings of the study overall: The CD4+ clones that contracted clustered mainly within CM and EM, and the CD8+ clones concentrated in EMRA. Whether second-wave clones peaking at day 37 were SARS-CoV-2 specific went unconfirmed.

In its sample, this clonotype was seen a few times. Its antigen is not known. Using its own MiXCR run on the 5' RACE reads, TCRdb lists one record per CDR3 protein. This sample carries under 650,000 distinct CDR3 sequences, around 17% of them seen once, and the ten largest clones take about 12%. The CDR3 covers 13 residues. V was pared by 5 bases and J by 7 bases, with 5 bases of the junction left unmatched. The V gene's germline CDR1 is SGHVS and CDR2 FQNEAQ. The sample was PBMCs or a T cell subset sorted from them (not recorded which). This clonotype was sampled from an adult woman who had mild COVID-19 (a few samples of this study predate the infection). Cell type and time point are not known. J is TRBJ1-1 and V is TRBV7-8, with TRBD1 matching over 9 bases. CDR3 residues: CASSVQGAGEAFF. CDR3 nucleotides: TGTGCCAGCAGCGTACAGGGGGCCGGTGAAGCTTTCTTT.